This is a list of T cell receptor beta chains from one sample in a study of T-cell reconstitution after alpha-beta-depleted transplantation in children. One entry per CDR3 protein, called by TCRdb with MiXCR from the PCR reads. This sample has some 500,000 distinct CDR3 sequences, with around 16% found just once. This material consisted of PBMCs from the stem cell graft donor, taken from the stem cell graft. These receptors all come from a human donor who donated a stem cell graft to a child with acute lymphoblastic leukemia. Both conserved end residues are part of each CDR3. Each record gives: clone size, V gene, J gene, D gene, CDR3 protein, CDR3 DNA. The D gene is left open where the match is weak. Some rows mark clone size as missing; the rest say once, few, many or name a class of expanded clone.

few,TRBV5-1,TRBJ2-7,NA,CASRPWGGTYEQYF,TGCGCCAGCCGTCCCTGGGGGGGCACCTACGAGCAGTACTTC
few,TRBV6-4,TRBJ2-7,NA,CASSPEGGYEQYF,TGTGCCAGCAGCCCGGAGGGGGGCTACGAGCAGTACTTC
many,TRBV12-3/TRBV12-4,TRBJ2-7,NA,CASSRQTAYEQYF,TGTGCCAGCAGCCGACAGACCGCCTACGAGCAGTACTTC
few,TRBV11-2,TRBJ2-1,NA,CASSLVFSNEQFF,TGTGCCAGCAGCTTAGTGTTTAGCAATGAGCAGTTCTTC
few,TRBV5-5,TRBJ1-1,NA,CASSLWAGMDTEAFF,TGTGCCAGCAGCTTGTGGGCAGGGATGGACACTGAAGCTTTCTTT
NA,TRBV7-2,TRBJ1-1,NA,CASSPRQGTFALNTEAFF,TGTGCCAGCAGCCCCCGCCAGGGTACGTTCGCTTTGAACACTGAAGCTTTCTTT
few,TRBV12-3/TRBV12-4,TRBJ1-2,TRBD1,CASSLAFPGQTGGYTF,TGTGCCAGCAGTTTAGCTTTCCCGGGACAGACGGGAGGCTACACCTTC
NA,TRBV6-1,TRBJ2-7,TRBD2,CASEKTSGSYEQYF,TGTGCCAGCGAGAAGACTAGCGGATCCTACGAGCAGTACTTC
NA,TRBV5-6,TRBJ2-3,TRBD1,CASSHRDRGTDTQYF,TGTGCCAGCAGCCATCGGGACAGGGGCACAGATACGCAGTATTTT
few,TRBV19,TRBJ1-2,NA,CASNPHVDSNYGYTF,TGTGCCAGTAACCCTCACGTGGACAGCAACTATGGCTACACCTTC
few,TRBV20-1,TRBJ1-4,TRBD1,CSVGQGTQKLFF,TGCAGTGTTGGACAGGGAACACAAAAACTGTTTTTT
NA,TRBV14,TRBJ2-1,TRBD2,CASSQDQGGIYGGEQFF,TGTGCCAGCAGCCAAGATCAGGGAGGGATCTACGGGGGTGAGCAGTTCTTC
NA,TRBV20-1,TRBJ2-7,NA,CSANRDSTVEQYF,TGCAGTGCTAACCGTGATAGCACCGTCGAGCAGTACTTC
once,TRBV6-1,TRBJ1-1,TRBD1,CASRKTAGTADTEAFF,TGTGCCAGCAGAAAAACAGCCGGGACAGCGGACACTGAAGCTTTCTTT
NA,TRBV5-1,TRBJ1-3,TRBD1,CASSLGGQRSSGNTIYF,TGCGCCAGCAGCTTGGGGGGACAGCGAAGCTCTGGAAACACCATATATTTT
many,TRBV5-1,TRBJ2-7,NA,CASSLRSSYEQYF,TGCGCCAGCAGCTTGCGGAGCTCCTACGAGCAGTACTTC